The 10 T cell receptor beta chains listed next were all sequenced from one sample in a study of blood T cell repertoires in COVID-19 (dated by TCRdb to 2018 to 2021). Libraries were prepared through the immunoSEQ multiplex PCR assay. The source is immuneACCESS, and TCRdb retained only in-frame sequences with V and J called. Part of the clones is not carried over; for the studies checked, unresolved V genes explain less than half of this, and the remainder is unexplained. The table for this sample lists about 160,000 clones; 85% to 95% of them were counted only once. The top ten hold approximately 0.48% of the sample. The sample comprised peripheral blood. These receptors all come from a man aged 50 to 60 with acute or convalescent COVID-19.

The chain joins TRBV5-4 to TRBJ2-3, with a tentative D call TRBD2 (5 bases). The CDR3 has 14 amino acids. V was trimmed by 0 bases and J by 0 bases, leaving 5 bases between them. Germline V gene sequence: CDR1 SGHNT, CDR2 YYREEE (reference sequence). This chain's CDR3 is CASSLERSTDTQYF. In DNA, the CDR3 is TGTGCCAGCAGCTTGGAGCGGAGCACAGATACGCAGTATTTT.

This clone occurred once. V usage is TRBV20-1 and J usage is TRBJ2-2; maybe TRBD2 (6 bases). Germline-derived CDR1 and CDR2 are DFQATT and SNEGSKA (reference sequence). The V gene lost 3 bases and the J gene lost 2 bases, with 16 bases spanning the gap. The CDR3 has 16 amino acids. For the CDR3, the DNA is TGCAGTGCTAGTAACCGGGCTAGCGTAAACACCGGGGAGCTGTTTTTT. It yields the protein CSASNRASVNTGELFF.

The V gene is TRBV30, the J gene TRBJ1-6; unclear D gene. The germline V gene has CDR1 GTSNPN and CDR2 SVGIG (reference sequence). Trimming shortened V by 2 bases and J by 6 bases, and 11 bases separated the two germline ends. CDR3 length equals 14 residues. The CDR3 is CAWSTLYPNSPLHF. In DNA, the CDR3 is TGTGCCTGGAGTACGCTCTATCCTAATTCACCCCTCCACTTT.

The V and J genes are TRBV20-1 and TRBJ1-2; no definite D call. The CDR3 has 12 amino acids. Germline CDR1 and CDR2: DFQATT and SNEGSKA (reference sequence). V was clipped by 3 bases and J by 13 bases, with 18 bases between them. The CDR3 nucleotides read TGCAGTGCTAGTTTGGGCGGTCGCGGGTGCACCTTC. Its translation: CSASLGGRGCTF.

The CDR3 nucleotides read TGTGCCAGCAGCCCCGGGGGTCAAGAGACCCAGTACTTC. Its translation is CASSPGGQETQYF. J is TRBJ2-5 and V is TRBV13, with D maybe TRBD2 (6 bases). Germline CDR1 is PRHDT and CDR2 is FYEKMQ (reference sequence). The CDR3 covers 13 residues. The V gene lost 5 bases and the J gene lost 2 bases, with 9 bases spanning the gap.

The chain carries TRBV19 and TRBJ2-1; a weak D match, TRBD2 (7 bases). The CDR3 loop spans 15 amino acids. V lost 8 bases and J 7 bases, leaving 21 bases between the germline ends. Germline V gives CDR1 LNHDA, CDR2 SQIVND (reference sequence). CDR3 in DNA: TGTGCCAGTTTTCAGGGGCGGGGAGGGCCGAATGAGCAGTTCTTC. Protein: CASFQGRGGPNEQFF.

V is TRBV4-1 and J is TRBJ2-1; D is ambiguous. The CDR3 contains 18 residues. Per germline, CDR1 MGHRA and CDR2 YSYEKL. Trimming took off 2 bases at V and 6 bases at J, with 23 bases between the two ends. In nucleotides, the CDR3 is TGCGCCAGCAGCCAATCGTATGCTGAACCCTGGTACTCCAATGAGCAGTTCTTC. Its translation: CASSQSYAEPWYSNEQFF.

The table lists this clone with a few counts. This chain uses TRBV6-5 with TRBJ1-4, with TRBD1 matching 8 bases. This CDR3 region has 14 residues. J gave up 4 bases and V 4 bases, and 2 bases lay outside the gene matches. Germline CDR1 reads MNHEY; CDR2 reads SVGAGI. CDR3 amino acids: CASSSGQDNEKLFF. CDR3 coding DNA: TGTGCCAGCAGTTCGGGACAGGATAATGAAAAACTGTTTTTT.

This clone was seen only once. V gene TRBV18 combines with J gene TRBJ2-3; TRBD2 matches at 7 bases. CDR3 length: 16 residues. Germline-derived CDR1 and CDR2 are KGHSH and LQKENI. The V gene end was trimmed by 2 bases and the J gene end by 2 bases; junction bases not matched to a gene: 7. CDR3 residues: CASSPVSSGYTDTQYF. CDR3 nucleotides: TGTGCCAGCTCACCAGTGTCTAGCGGATACACAGATACGCAGTATTTT.

This clone was recorded a few times. The V call is TRBV6-2 or TRBV6-3, the J call TRBJ1-1; 7 bases agree with TRBD1. Germline trimming cut 6 bases from V and 1 base from J; bases unmatched to any gene: 5. The CDR3 spans 14 residues. The germline gives CDR1 MNHEY, CDR2 SVGEGT. The CDR3 here is CASSPDRKNTEAFF. The CDR3 region has the DNA TGTGCCAGCAGCCCGGACAGGAAGAACACTGAAGCTTTCTTT.